These 17 T cell receptor beta chains came from one sample sequenced in a study of blood T cell repertoires in COVID-19. Profiling relied on immunoSEQ multiplex PCR, and the TCRdb table lists in-frame clones only, not all of them. Of 250,000 to 300,000 clones in the sample, around nine tenths were seen once. What was sequenced was peripheral blood. The receptors were sampled from a man aged 50 to 60 with acute or convalescent COVID-19.

This clone occurred a few times. The V gene is TRBV5-5, the J gene TRBJ1-2; D might be TRBD1 (5 bases). This CDR3 region has 14 residues. CDR1 is SGHKS and CDR2 is YYEKEE in the germline V gene (reference sequence). V was trimmed by 4 bases and J by 8 bases, leaving 18 bases between them. CDR3 coding DNA: TGTGCCAGCAGCCCGGTTGGGGGGACCGGCGGCTACACCTTC. Its protein product is CASSPVGGTGGYTF.

The chain employs TRBV4-1 and TRBJ2-3, with 7 bases matching TRBD2. Germline lookup yields CDR1 MGHRA and CDR2 YSYEKL. The CDR3 is made up of 15 amino acids. V lost 2 bases, J lost 0 bases, and 2 bases stayed unmatched. CDR3 protein: CASSQPGGSTDTQYF. In DNA form, the CDR3 reads TGCGCCAGCAGCCAACCCGGGGGGAGCACAGATACGCAGTATTTT.

This sequence joins TRBV11-3 and TRBJ2-2; 8 positions agree with TRBD2. The CDR3 length is 15 residues. J was trimmed by 3 bases and V by 5 bases; bases with no gene match: 5. Germline assignment: CDR1 SGHNT and CDR2 YENEEA. The DNA of the CDR3 is TGTGCCAGCAGCCCCCGGGGGGGGTACACCGGGGAGCTGTTTTTT. As protein: CASSPRGGYTGELFF.

V is TRBV15 and J is TRBJ1-1, with TRBD1 matching over 8 bases. J gave up 6 bases and V 3 bases, and 0 bases lay outside the gene matches. The CDR3 runs to 12 residues. Germline V lookup: CDR1 LNHNV, CDR2 YYDKDF (reference sequence). CDR3 residues: CATSRTGAEAFF. DNA of the CDR3: TGTGCCACCAGCAGGACAGGGGCTGAAGCTTTCTTT.

The V and J genes are TRBV21-1 and TRBJ2-3; the table's D call, TRBD2, has no DNA check behind it. TRBV21-1 is described as a pseudogene. The CDR3 runs 18 residues. The CDR3, as DNA: TGTGCCAGCAAGAGCGTGGAAGCCGACGGAAAGAGCACAGATACGCAGTATTTT. Its protein product is CASKSVEADGKSTDTQYF.

The chain carries TRBV5-1 and TRBJ2-1; no firm D call. The CDR3 consists of 13 residues. V shed 0 bases and J shed 5 bases, with 6 bases lying between them. CDR1 is SGHRS and CDR2 is YFSETQ in the germline V gene. As DNA, the CDR3 is TGCGCCAGCAGCTTGGAACTCCACAATGAGCAGTTCTTC. Translated, it gives CASSLELHNEQFF.

A few counts support this clone. CDR3 residues: CASSLGSLPHYGYTF. CDR3 in DNA: TGTGCCAGCAGCTTAGGGAGCCTACCCCACTATGGCTACACCTTC. The rearrangement links TRBV7-8 to TRBJ1-2; D gene uncertain. CDR3 length equals 15 residues. The V end lost 1 base, the J end lost 3 bases, and 12 bases lay between the germline ends. Germline assignment: CDR1 SGHVS and CDR2 FQNEAQ.

V is TRBV3-1 (or the pseudogene TRBV3-2) and J is TRBJ2-3, with a possible D match to TRBD2 (7 bases). V shed 3 bases and J shed 6 bases, with 13 bases lying between them. The CDR3 runs to 14 residues. The germline V gene encodes CDR1 LGHDT and CDR2 YNNKEL (reference sequence). The CDR3, as DNA: TGTGCCAGCAGCCACACCGGGGGGCCCGATACGCAGTATTTT. Residues: CASSHTGGPDTQYF.

The chain uses TRBV19 and TRBJ1-1, with D possibly being TRBD1 (6 bases). Looked up from germline, CDR1 is LNHDA and CDR2 is SQIVND (reference sequence). The CDR3 is made up of 14 amino acids. The V and J ends lost 5 bases and 1 base respectively, with 11 bases between them. The CDR3 DNA reads TGTGCCAGTAGTTGGACAGCCCCGAACACTGAAGCTTTCTTT. Translation gives CASSWTAPNTEAFF.

CDR3 DNA: TGTGCCATCACAGGGAGCACAGATACGCAGTATTTT. Translating it yields CAITGSTDTQYF. This rearrangement joins TRBV10-3 to TRBJ2-3; D is possibly TRBD1 (5 bases). The germline CDR1 and CDR2 sequences are ENHRY and SYGVKD. This CDR3 is built from 12 residues. Deletions cut 7 bases from V and 0 bases from J, with 5 bases between.

The CDR3 nucleotides read TGTGCCAGCAGCCCTACCCCCGGCCGGGATAATGAAAAACTGTTTTTT. It yields the protein CASSPTPGRDNEKLFF. The rearrangement links TRBV9 to TRBJ1-4; D is unresolved. With 4 bases removed from V and 4 bases from J, the gap between germline ends came to 17 bases. This CDR3 contains 16 residues. Germline CDR1 is SGDLS and CDR2 is YYNGEE.

The rearrangement joins TRBV19 to TRBJ2-2; D is unresolved. Germline V gives CDR1 LNHDA, CDR2 SQIVND (reference sequence). The CDR3 loop spans 14 amino acids. The germline V and J ends were trimmed by 5 bases and 6 bases, with 13 bases remaining between them. The CDR3 DNA is TGTGCCAGTAGTGCCCAGACATTCGCCGGGGAGCTGTTTTTT. Amino acids: CASSAQTFAGELFF.

This clone was found once. The V call is TRBV6-5, the J call TRBJ2-7; D call uncertain. V was shortened by 6 bases and J by 4 bases, with 10 bases between the two germline ends. The CDR3 has 12 amino acids. Germline loops: CDR1 MNHEY, CDR2 SVGAGI. Written as DNA, the CDR3 is TGTGCCAGCAGCAGTCCAGGTTACGAGCAGTACTTC. Its translation: CASSSPGYEQYF.

This clone has just a few counts. The chain uses TRBV12-3 or TRBV12-4 and TRBJ1-1; D unclear. The CDR3 spans 12 residues. V dropped 4 bases and J dropped 7 bases, with 10 bases sitting between them. CDR3 sequence: CASSSSGFEAFF. The CDR3 DNA is TGTGCCAGCAGTTCGTCAGGATTTGAAGCTTTCTTT.

The genes are TRBV11-2 and TRBJ1-2; TRBD1 might be the D (6 bases). This CDR3 comprises 15 residues. The germline CDR1 and CDR2 sequences are SGHAT and FQNNGV. Trimming removed 5 bases from V and 4 bases from J, with 17 bases in between. The CDR3 sequence is CASSRTRGGGYGYTF. The DNA for the CDR3 is TGTGCCAGCAGCCGTACAAGGGGGGGCGGCTATGGCTACACCTTC.

The V gene is TRBV2, the J gene TRBJ2-2; possible D gene TRBD1, 6 bases. The CDR3 is 14 amino acids. Germline values: CDR1 SNHLY, CDR2 FYNNEI. Deletions cut 4 bases from V and 5 bases from J, with 11 bases between. The CDR3 region is CASSGVGATGELFF. The CDR3 DNA is TGTGCCAGCAGTGGTGTGGGGGCTACCGGGGAGCTGTTTTTT. The variable domain in full, completed from reference TRBV2 and TRBJ2-2, reads EPEVTQTPSHQVTQMGQEVILRCVPISNHLYFYWYRQILGQKVEFLVSFYNNEISEKSEIFDDQFSVERPDGSNFTLKIRSTKLEDSAMYFCASSGVGATGELFFGEGSRLTVL.

This clone has only one observation. J is TRBJ1-4 and V is TRBV11-1, with D uncertain. The ends were cut back, 1 base at V and 8 bases at J, with 8 bases in the middle. In germline, CDR1 is SGHAT, CDR2 FQDESV (reference sequence). CDR3 length: 13 amino acids. The CDR3 coding sequence is TGTGCCAGCAGCTTAGAGTCCGGGGAAAAACTGTTTTTT. Translated: CASSLESGEKLFF.